This T cell receptor (beta chain) is drawn from a study of cytomegalovirus exposure and HLA in healthy donors. Germline V gives CDR1 SGHKS, CDR2 YYEKEE (reference sequence). After removal of 4 bases from V and 4 bases from J, the junction contained 14 bases not matched to a gene. This CDR3 is 17 amino acids long. This clone was detected once. The PCR used 60 Vbeta and 13 Jbeta primers. Original processing notes: Roughly 80 million unique TCR beta chains, roughly 11 million of them shared, were counted by a later analysis. Clones were sequenced by immunoSEQ multiplex PCR, and TCRdb holds only the in-frame ones, with some missing. The V and J calls and the clone size are those of that table, but D and trimming were determined from the DNA. This sample yields about 140,000 clones, of which almost 85% are seen a single time; around 1.9% belongs to the top ten.

The chain is built from TRBV5-5 and TRBJ1-5; 7 bases match TRBD1. The TCR sequence derives from a middle-aged woman in good health and CMV-seronegative. The specimen sequenced was PBMCs. CDR3 sequence: CASSLTGDGIPNQPQHF. The CDR3 nucleotides are TGTGCCAGCAGCCTTACAGGGGATGGGATCCCAAATCAGCCCCAGCATTTT. Together with reference TRBV5-5 and TRBJ1-5, the CDR3 gives the full variable domain: DAGVTQSPTHLIKTRGQQVTLRCSPISGHKSVSWYQQVLGQGPQFIFQYYEKEERGRGNFPDRFSARQFPNYSSELNVNALLLGDSALYLCASSLTGDGIPNQPQHFGDGTRLSIL.